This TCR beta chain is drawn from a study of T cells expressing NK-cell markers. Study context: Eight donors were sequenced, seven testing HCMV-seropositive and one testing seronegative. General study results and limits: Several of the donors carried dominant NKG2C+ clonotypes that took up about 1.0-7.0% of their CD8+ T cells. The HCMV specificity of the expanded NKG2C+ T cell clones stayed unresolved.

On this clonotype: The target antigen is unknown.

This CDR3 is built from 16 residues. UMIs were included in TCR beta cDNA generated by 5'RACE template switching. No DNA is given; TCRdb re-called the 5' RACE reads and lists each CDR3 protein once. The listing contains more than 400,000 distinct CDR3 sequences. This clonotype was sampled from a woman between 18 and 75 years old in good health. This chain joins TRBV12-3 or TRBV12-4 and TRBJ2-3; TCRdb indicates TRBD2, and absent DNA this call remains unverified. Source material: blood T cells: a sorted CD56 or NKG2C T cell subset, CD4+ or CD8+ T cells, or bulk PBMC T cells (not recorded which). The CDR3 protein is CASSKLAGAITDTQYF.